A single sample is the source of the 2 T cell receptor beta chains below, sequenced in a study of blood T cells in healthy people across ages. Combining a sample-barcoded 5' primer with a J-beta primer mix, a second PCR ran for about 7 to 11 cycles. Each CDR3 protein gets one entry after TCRdb re-called the 5' RACE reads with MiXCR. In the table there are 1,500,000 or so distinct CDR3 sequences, roughly 64% of which are singletons. Sequencing input: blood. These receptor sequences come from a man aged 18 to 30 in good health.

The V call is TRBV29-1, the J call TRBJ2-4; 7 bases align to TRBD2. Judging by the DNA end, TRBJ2-7 fits better; the J call may be wrong. The CDR3 extends over 14 amino acids. Per the germline V gene, CDR1 is SQVTM and CDR2 is ANQGSEA. Here the CDR3 DNA reads TGCAGCGTTGAGAAGGCAGGGAGGGAGGACGAGCAGTACTTC. This encodes CSVEKAGREDEQYF.

The chain combines TRBV4-1 with TRBJ2-1, with unresolved D. The CDR3 runs 14 residues. Trimming removed 2 bases at V and 7 bases at J, with 12 bases between. CDR1 and CDR2 from the germline V gene are MGHRA and YSYEKL. The CDR3 here is CASSQRPEGNEQFF. The CDR3 region has the DNA TGCGCCAGCAGCCAAAGGCCGGAAGGAAATGAGCAGTTCTTC.